The source of this T cell receptor (beta chain) is a study of T cell responses to AZD1222 COVID-19 vaccine. The CDR3 is 14 amino acids. The V and J ends lost 3 bases and 2 bases respectively, with 12 bases between them. Germline assignment: CDR1 SGHRS and CDR2 YFSETQ. In the case of this clone: Its cognate antigen is unknown.

TCRdb keeps only in-frame clones here, not all; method: immunoSEQ multiplex PCR. The sample gives under 150,000 clones, almost 95% of which show up once; around 3.5% is in the top ten. Study-wide points: The study found vaccine-associated CD4 TCRs spanning spike, dominant at 160-218 and 743-854.

The origin of this receptor is an adult who received the AZD1222 COVID-19 vaccine. The chain employs TRBV5-1 and TRBJ2-7, with D uncertain. The input for sequencing was peripheral blood, taken 28 days after the second AZD1222 dose. The CDR3 here is CASSSEYITYEQYF. DNA for the CDR3: TGCGCCAGCAGCTCTGAGTACATTACCTACGAGCAGTACTTC.